Detailed here is one TCR beta chain. Its antigen remains unknown. This sample was taken from a study of T cell responses to AZD1222 COVID-19 vaccine. Study conclusions and caveats: Nearly half of unique spike-specific TCRs reportedly avoided B.1.351 and B.1.1.7 mutated regions. Dominant at 160-218 and 743-854, vaccine-associated CD4 TCRs also spanned spike.

Sequenced by immunoSEQ multiplex PCR; TCRdb stores in-frame clones only, minus some. This sample has around 150,000 clones, with approximately 89% found just once. V lost 0 bases to trimming and J lost 6 bases, with 15 bases between them. The V gene's germline CDR1 is SGHRS and CDR2 YFSETQ. The CDR3 is 15 residues long. Sequencing was performed on peripheral blood, taken on day 0 of AZD1222 vaccination. The V gene is TRBV5-1, the J gene TRBJ1-2; D is unresolved. The TCR was taken from an adult in good health. CDR3 sequence reads: CASSLEGIRADGYTF. In DNA, the CDR3 is TGCGCCAGCAGCTTGGAAGGGATTAGGGCTGATGGCTACACCTTC. Drawing the rest from reference TRBV5-1 and TRBJ1-2, the complete variable domain is KAGVTQTPRYLIKTRGQQVTLSCSPISGHRSVSWYQQTPGQGLQFLFEYFSETQRNKGNFPGRFSGRQFSNSRSEMNVSTLELGDSALYLCASSLEGIRADGYTFGSGTRLTVV.